These T cell receptor beta chains were read from a single sample in a study of T cell repertoires in aging, cancer and after chemotherapy. MiXCR, applied by TCRdb to the multiplex PCR reads, yields one record per CDR3 protein. The sample carries 9,500 to 15,000 distinct CDR3 sequences, just over 30% recorded once. The specimen was blood. The source is a human donor in good health. The donor label of this sample is uncertain. Each CDR3 is given with its conserved first and last residue.

V gene	J gene	CDR3 protein
TRBV18	TRBJ1-3	CASSTVTSGNTIYF
TRBV19	TRBJ2-1	CASRERGSYNEQFF
TRBV6-5	TRBJ1-6	CASSYEGGTGVFSYNSPLHF
TRBV6-1	TRBJ2-7	CASSVGVSYEQYF
TRBV10-3	TRBJ1-2	CAISDTTVTEYIYGYTF
TRBV12-3/TRBV12-4	TRBJ1-5	CASSLVGQPQHF
TRBV7-4	TRBJ1-6	CASSLIKGEVSPLHF
TRBV20-1	TRBJ2-3	CSAKPGGADTQYF
TRBV20-1	.	CSAQRGGTSGGAQFF
TRBV19	TRBJ1-5	CAASDPDAGNQPQHF
TRBV20-1	TRBJ2-2	CSARDRLAGNTGELFF
TRBV24-1	TRBJ2-1	CATSDSRQNYNEQFF
TRBV27	TRBJ2-3	CASSWERGLTDTQYF
TRBV10-3	TRBJ2-3	CATLASGGVDTQYF
TRBV30	TRBJ2-3	CAWSVGIYSRYTGTDTQYF
TRBV29-1	TRBJ1-5	CSVRGQESNQPQHF
TRBV2	TRBJ1-2	CASSAISGNYGYTF
TRBV7-6	TRBJ2-7	CASSLGRGNEQYF
TRBV5-1	TRBJ2-2	CASSSPTGANTGELFF
TRBV6-2/TRBV6-3	TRBJ1-1	CASFPRPHTEAFF
TRBV11-1	TRBJ2-5	CASSQEGETQYF
TRBV5-4	TRBJ2-1	CASSPDSVVYNEQFF
TRBV12-3/TRBV12-4	TRBJ2-1	CASSLYRSYNEQFF
TRBV6-5	TRBJ2-6	CASSYSESSSGANVLTF
TRBV27	TRBJ2-7	CASSLEGKYEQYF
TRBV10-3	TRBJ2-3	CAISEPLLLTGPDTQYF
TRBV13	TRBJ2-7	CARTGAPYEQYF
TRBV11-1	TRBJ2-2	CASSLSLGTNTGELFF
TRBV6-6	TRBJ1-6	CASSYVVGSSYNSPLHF
TRBV18	TRBJ2-7	CASSPPSLPYEQYF
TRBV27	TRBJ2-7	CASSPTPGAFNGEQYF
TRBV20-1	TRBJ2-7	CSAPLPGGLYEQYF
TRBV6-5	TRBJ2-5	CASIGTPQETQYF
TRBV5-6	TRBJ1-5	CASSFWDRVFQPQHF
TRBV12-3/TRBV12-4	TRBJ1-1	CASSLGWGTEAFF